These 12 T cell receptor beta chains share one sample of origin, sequenced in a study of T cells in Graves' hyperthyroidism and ophthalmopathy (dated by TCRdb to the late 2010s). Library preparation was by multiplex PCR. Sequencing took place on an Illumina HiSeq 2000. TCR beta CDR3 regions were amplified from RNA transcripts. A first-round RT-PCR of the TCR CDR3 used the HTBI primer set with the Qiagen OneStep RT-PCR kit. The public reads were reanalyzed by TCRdb: fastp trimming at Q25, MiXCR alignment, in-frame beta chains only. For every CDR3 protein sequence, its rows merge into one entry that carries the most common genes and DNA. The sample data list some 490,000 distinct CDR3 sequences, and 15% to 20% of these were observed just once. Of the sample, 29% falls within the top ten clones. Material for sequencing was blood. These receptors all come from a woman under 40 with Graves' ophthalmopathy.

This clonotype came up a few times. The V call is TRBV6-1, the J call TRBJ2-7, with TRBD1 identical over 9 bases. Germline-derived CDR1 and CDR2 are MNHNS and SASEGT. V trimming: 5 bases; J trimming: 5 bases; junction bases outside the gene matches: 13. The CDR3 length is 16 residues. The CDR3 nucleotides are TGTGCCAGCAGTAAAATAAGCGGGACAGGGTCGGACGAGCAGTACTTC. As protein: CASSKISGTGSDEQYF.

CDR3 nucleotides: TGTGCCAGCAGCCACGCCCTGACAGGGTCCTCCTATTCCTACGAGCAGTACTTC. It codes for CASSHALTGSSYSYEQYF. The V call is TRBV6-2 or TRBV6-3, the J call TRBJ2-7, with TRBD1 matching over 7 bases. This CDR3 comprises 18 residues. Looked up from germline, CDR1 is MNHEY and CDR2 is SVGEGT. V trimming: 6 bases; J trimming: 1 base; junction bases outside the gene matches: 18.

J is TRBJ2-3 and V is TRBV6-2 or TRBV6-3; 11 positions agree with TRBD2. J was trimmed by 5 bases and V by 8 bases; bases with no gene match: 15. The CDR3 is 17 residues long. CDR1 and CDR2 (germline): MNHEY, SVGEGT. The CDR3 protein is CASALFVAGGPLDTQYF. For the CDR3, the DNA is TGTGCCAGCGCCTTATTCGTAGCGGGAGGGCCGCTAGATACGCAGTATTTT.

This clonotype was counted many times. The chain joins TRBV11-1 to TRBJ2-7, with D possibly TRBD2 on 6 matching bases. The V and J ends lost 5 bases and 5 bases respectively, with 19 bases between them. Germline values: CDR1 SGHAT, CDR2 FQDESV (reference sequence). The length of the CDR3 is 15 residues. CDR3 DNA: TGTGCCAGCAGCCCCTCTCCTGGGGGGAGCGACGAGCAGTACTTC. The encoded protein is CASSPSPGGSDEQYF.

This clonotype has ten or more counts. The chain links TRBV30 to TRBJ1-1; D not resolved. The germline V gene has CDR1 GTSNPN and CDR2 SVGIG (reference sequence). V lost 0 bases to trimming and J lost 1 base, with 6 bases between them. The CDR3 extends over 13 amino acids. The CDR3 DNA is TGTGCCTGGAGTGTAACCCCGAACACTGAAGCTTTCTTT. As protein: CAWSVTPNTEAFF.

This clonotype has at least ten counts. V usage is TRBV20-1 and J usage is TRBJ2-7; D not resolved. V lost 3 bases and J 5 bases, leaving 11 bases between the germline ends. The length of the CDR3 is 12 residues. From germline, CDR1 is DFQATT and CDR2 SNEGSKA (reference sequence). CDR3 sequence: CSARGDIDEQYF. CDR3 sequence (DNA): TGCAGTGCTAGGGGTGACATCGACGAGCAGTACTTC.

The V gene is TRBV4-3, the J gene TRBJ2-1; D tentatively reads TRBD1 or TRBD2 (5 bases each). Trimming cost V 0 bases and J 3 bases, with 15 bases left between them. The CDR3 is 17 amino acids. Germline CDR1 and CDR2: LGHNA and YSLEER. The CDR3 protein is CASSQEWPSGSYNEQFF. CDR3 coding DNA: TGCGCCAGCAGCCAAGAATGGCCGTCAGGGAGCTACAATGAGCAGTTCTTC.

In this sample, this clonotype turned up once. V gene TRBV7-8 combines with J gene TRBJ1-1; 7 nucleotides match TRBD1. The trim removed 1 base at V and 3 bases at J, leaving 5 bases unmatched. The CDR3 is made up of 15 amino acids. The germline gives CDR1 SGHVS, CDR2 FQNEAQ. The CDR3 sequence: CASSLEGGRDTEAFF. DNA of the CDR3: TGTGCCAGCAGCTTAGAAGGGGGCCGGGACACTGAAGCTTTCTTT.

This clonotype has a count of ten or more. The chain joins TRBV28 to TRBJ1-5, with D tentatively TRBD1 (6 bases). The V end was cut by 5 bases, the J end by 7 bases, with 21 bases between. Looked up from germline, CDR1 is MDHEN and CDR2 is SYDVKM. This CDR3 is built from 16 residues. CDR3: CASSLNRSGGRQPQHF. In DNA form, the CDR3 reads TGTGCCAGCAGTCTCAATCGATCTGGGGGCAGGCAGCCCCAGCATTTT.

This sequence joins TRBV4-1 and TRBJ2-5; D is perhaps TRBD2 (6 bases). The CDR3 has 12 residues. The V gene lost 1 base and the J gene lost 8 bases, with 8 bases spanning the gap. Looked up from germline, CDR1 is MGHRA and CDR2 is YSYEKL. The DNA for the CDR3 is TGCGCCAGCAGCCAAGGGACTACTACCCAGTACTTC. Translating it yields CASSQGTTTQYF.

This clonotype was detected many times. The chain uses TRBV2 and TRBJ2-7; 10 positions agree with TRBD1. From germline, CDR1 is SNHLY and CDR2 FYNNEI. The V and J ends lost 7 bases and 4 bases, in that order; junction bases with no gene match: 4. This CDR3 is built from 13 residues. DNA for the CDR3: TGTGCCAGCACTCAGGACAGGGGGTACGAGCAGTACTTC. Translation: CASTQDRGYEQYF. Combining the CDR3 with reference TRBV2 and TRBJ2-7 gives the whole variable domain EPEVTQTPSHQVTQMGQEVILRCVPISNHLYFYWYRQILGQKVEFLVSFYNNEISEKSEIFDDQFSVERPDGSNFTLKIRSTKLEDSAMYFCASTQDRGYEQYFGPGTRLTVT.

This clonotype was seen repeatedly, ten times or more. The chain employs TRBV28 and TRBJ2-7; 9 bases align to TRBD2. V lost 2 bases and J lost 4; bases outside the gene matches: 6. The CDR3 consists of 15 residues. CDR1 is MDHEN and CDR2 is SYDVKM in the germline V gene. CDR3 in amino acids: CASSLQGSGSYEQYF. Here the CDR3 DNA reads TGTGCCAGCAGTTTACAAGGTAGCGGGAGTTACGAGCAGTACTTC.